This TCR beta chain was sequenced during a study of neurological immune-mediated disorders. As for the study in general: The roughly 35 multiple sclerosis patients comprised roughly 31 that were relapsing-remitting and 3 that were secondary progressive.

TCRdb analysed the 5' RACE reads with MiXCR anew, one entry per CDR3 protein. This sample has 65,000 to 80,000 distinct CDR3 sequences; approximately 4.6% occur once, and the top ten carry 2% to 2.5%. Points on this clonotype: Its antigen is currently unknown.

The study's findings and limits: Expanded clones shared no identical CDR3 amino acid sequences across subjects, which suggested private TCR-beta repertoires in all groups. There was no clinical or MRI feature that was associated with the multiple sclerosis repertoire cluster.

The V segment lost 6 bases and the J segment 2 bases; nucleotides outside the gene matches: 14. The germline gives CDR1 SQVTM, CDR2 ANQGSEA. This CDR3 comprises 16 residues. This clonotype was obtained from a woman between 65 and 79 years old with multiple sclerosis. What was sequenced was PBMCs. The V and J genes are TRBV29-1 and TRBJ2-3, with 7 bases aligning to TRBD1. CDR3 residues: CSVLRQGAFLTDTQYF. CDR3 nucleotides: TGCAGCGTCCTTAGACAGGGCGCTTTCCTCACAGATACGCAGTATTTT.